A selection of T cell receptor beta chains follows, all from one sample in a study of CD8+CD57+ T cells in acquired aplastic anemia. TCRdb used MiXCR to reprocess the reads, holding one entry per CDR3 protein. Of about 200,000 distinct CDR3 sequences in the sample, roughly two thirds were seen once. The sequenced sample was sorted CD4+, CD8+, or CD8+CD57+ T cells (not recorded which) from PBMCs. The source is a human donor with aplastic anemia. Both conserved end residues are part of each CDR3. The D gene is left open where the match is weak. Part of the rows lack a size; the others show once, few, many or a class for expanded clones.

>TRBV2|TRBJ2-7|-|-
TGTGCCAGCAGTGGGGACCTCCTCTCCTACGAGCAGTACTTC
CASSGDLLSYEQYF
>TRBV19|TRBJ1-5|-|TRBD1
TGTGCCCGTAAGGGGACAGGGGGCGCGACGCATCAGCCCCAGCATTTT
CARKGTGGATHQPQHF
>TRBV19|TRBJ1-5|-|-
TGTGCCAGTAGCGAGGGCCGCAATCAGCCCCAGCATTTT
CASSEGRNQPQHF
>TRBV11-3|TRBJ2-5|-|-
TGTGCCAGCAGCTTAGTCTCGGTCCCCGCCCAGTACTTC
CASSLVSVPAQYF
>TRBV7-7|TRBJ2-5|-|TRBD1
TGTGCTAGCAGCGCGACAGGGGGCGATGGGACCCAGTACTTC
CASSATGGDGTQYF
>TRBV20-1|TRBJ2-3|many|TRBD2
TGCAGTGCTAGATATTCGGGGTGGAGCGGGGGAAGAGATACGCAGTATTTT
CSARYSGWSGGRDTQYF
>TRBV2|TRBJ1-6|-|-
TGTGCCAGCACCAAGGAGGGGATTGGTAATTCACCCCTCCACTTT
CASTKEGIGNSPLHF
>TRBV7-3|TRBJ1-2|-|-
TGTGCCAGCAGCTTACGCGGAGGAGTAGGTGGCTACACCTTC
CASSLRGGVGGYTF
>TRBV29-1|TRBJ1-1|-|-
TGCAGCGCCCGAAAGGGGTCGGACACTGAAGCTTTCTTT
CSARKGSDTEAFF
>TRBV6-1|TRBJ2-7|-|-
TGTGCCAGCAGTGAAGGTCAGGGGTGGCGGTACTTC
CASSEGQGWRYF
>TRBV20-1|TRBJ2-7|-|-
TGCAGTGCGCAGACAGAAGATTACGAGCAGTACTTC
CSAQTEDYEQYF
>TRBV10-3|TRBJ2-1|many|TRBD2
TGTGCCACCCGACCGACTAGCGGGCACAATGAGCAGTTCTTC
CATRPTSGHNEQFF
>TRBV4-1|TRBJ2-3|-|-
TGCGCCAGCAGCCAAGATCCAGGGAGCACAGATACGCAGTATTTT
CASSQDPGSTDTQYF
>TRBV12-3/TRBV12-4|TRBJ2-3|-|TRBD1
TGTGCCAGCAGTATAGGACAGGGGGATTCTGGGGGTACGCAGTATTTT
CASSIGQGDSGGTQYF
>TRBV10-3|TRBJ2-7|-|-
TGTGCCATCAGTCCCTCCTACGAGCAGTACTTC
CAISPSYEQYF
>TRBV20-1|TRBJ1-6|-|-
TGCAGTGCTAGAGATCTCCGGACAGTCCTGATGGGTTCACCCCGCCACTTT
CSARDLRTVLMGSPRHF
>TRBV19|TRBJ1-6|-|TRBD1
TGTGCCAGTAGTGGGGGACAGGAGTTTTCACCCCTCCACTTT
CASSGGQEFSPLHF
>TRBV19|TRBJ2-7|-|-
TGTGCCAGTAGTACTGGGTTGGGGTCCTACGAGCAGTACTTC
CASSTGLGSYEQYF
>TRBV29-1|TRBJ1-3|once|-
TGCAGCGTTGTTGCAGGGGCCTCTGGAAACACCATATATTTT
CSVVAGASGNTIYF
>TRBV2|TRBJ2-1|-|-
TGTGCCAGCAGCCAAAACCGGGACAAGGGGTACAATGAGCAGTTCTTC
CASSQNRDKGYNEQFF
>TRBV11-1|TRBJ2-5|-|-
TGTGCCAGCAGCTTTTCAGGGTCAGAGACCCAGTACTTC
CASSFSGSETQYF
>TRBV6-6|TRBJ2-7|-|-
TGTGCCAGCAGTCCGGGACTTACTTACGAGCAGTACTTC
CASSPGLTYEQYF
>TRBV5-6|TRBJ2-3|few|TRBD1
TGTGCCAGCAGCTTGGGGGGGACAGGGGGATACACAGATACGCAGTATTTT
CASSLGGTGGYTDTQYF
>TRBV24-1|TRBJ1-2|-|-
TGTGCCACCAGCTCACCCCCGTCGGCCGCCTTCTATGGCTACACCTTC
CATSSPPSAAFYGYTF
>TRBV29-1|TRBJ2-1|-|-
TGCAGCCTAGAAGTAGATGAGCAGTTCTTC
CSLEVDEQFF
>TRBV9|TRBJ2-2|many|TRBD1
TGTGCCAGCAGCCCCGGACAGGGGGCAACCGGGGAGCTGTTTTTT
CASSPGQGATGELFF
>TRBV6-1|TRBJ1-2|-|-
TGTGCCAGCAGTTACAGCGGGGCGCCCAATGGCTACACCTTC
CASSYSGAPNGYTF
>TRBV9|TRBJ1-4|-|TRBD1
TGTGCCAGCAGCTTAGCCGGGACAGCTAATGAAAGACTGTTTTTT
CASSLAGTANERLFF
>TRBV15|TRBJ1-1|-|-
TGTGCCACCAGCAGAGATCGGACCAACACTGAAGCTTTCTTT
CATSRDRTNTEAFF
>TRBV7-9|TRBJ1-2|-|-
TGTGCCAGCACCAGAGTGGCAGGGGAGGACTATGGCTACACCTTC
CASTRVAGEDYGYTF
>TRBV2|TRBJ2-6|many|-
TGTGCCAGCAGTGCTAGCTCCCCTGGGGCCAACGTCCTGACTTTC
CASSASSPGANVLTF
>TRBV5-6|TRBJ1-3|-|-
TGTGCCAGCAGCCCCGTAACTCCTGGAAACACCATATATTTT
CASSPVTPGNTIYF
>TRBV20-1|TRBJ1-2|few|-
TGCAGTGCTAGATTACGGGGGCCATATGGCTACACCTTC
CSARLRGPYGYTF
>TRBV7-9|TRBJ2-7|-|-
TGTGCCAGCAGCGAAGGGGAGGGGGTACGGCGTTACGAGCAGTACTTC
CASSEGEGVRRYEQYF